A selection of T cell receptor beta chains follows, all from one sample in a study of T cells after yellow fever vaccination. One entry per CDR3 protein, called by TCRdb with MiXCR from the 5' RACE reads. The data show some 600,000 distinct CDR3 sequences, approximately 13% seen once. Sequencing used PBMCs, obtained on the day of the yellow fever booster vaccination. The source of these receptors is a man between 25 and 39 years old who received the YFV17D yellow fever vaccine. Each CDR3 is given without its conserved first and last residue. The order of the fields is V gene, clone size, J gene, CDR3 length, CDR3 protein. The size entry is marked missing in some rows and otherwise reads once, few, many or a size class.

V gene: TRBV21-1
clone size: few
J gene: TRBJ1-4
CDR3 length: 10
CDR3 protein: ASSQGGQEMF

V gene: TRBV16
clone size: .
J gene: TRBJ2-7
CDR3 length: 14
CDR3 protein: ASSRRDRGLFNEQY

V gene: TRBV11-2
clone size: .
J gene: TRBJ2-6
CDR3 length: 17
CDR3 protein: ASSYGAGGLSGGANVLT

V gene: TRBV20-1
clone size: few
J gene: TRBJ2-1
CDR3 length: 9
CDR3 protein: SADRGYEQF

V gene: TRBV20-1
clone size: .
J gene: TRBJ2-1
CDR3 length: 13
CDR3 protein: SARPPSSARNEQF

V gene: TRBV7-2
clone size: few
J gene: TRBJ2-5
CDR3 length: 10
CDR3 protein: ASTRLGGTQY

V gene: TRBV7-2
clone size: .
J gene: TRBJ2-4
CDR3 length: 11
CDR3 protein: ASSLALKNIQY

V gene: TRBV20-1
clone size: many
J gene: TRBJ2-7
CDR3 length: 11
CDR3 protein: SCSLAGLYEQY

V gene: TRBV6-7
clone size: few
J gene: TRBJ2-2
CDR3 length: 15
CDR3 protein: ASIHPTGTSNTGELF

V gene: TRBV6-1
clone size: few
J gene: TRBJ2-5
CDR3 length: 13
CDR3 protein: ASKRGPVGLETQY